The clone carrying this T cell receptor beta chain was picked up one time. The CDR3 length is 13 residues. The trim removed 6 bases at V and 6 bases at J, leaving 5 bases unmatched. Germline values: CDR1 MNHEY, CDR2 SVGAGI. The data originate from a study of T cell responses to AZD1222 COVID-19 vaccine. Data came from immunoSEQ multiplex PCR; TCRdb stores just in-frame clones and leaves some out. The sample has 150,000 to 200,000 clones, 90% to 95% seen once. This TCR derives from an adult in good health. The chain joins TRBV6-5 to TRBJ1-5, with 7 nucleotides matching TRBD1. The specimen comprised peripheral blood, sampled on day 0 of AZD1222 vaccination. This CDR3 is CASSDRVIQPQHF. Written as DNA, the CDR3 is TGTGCCAGCAGCGACAGGGTAATTCAGCCCCAGCATTTT.